The T cell receptor (beta chain) described here comes from a study of blood T cell repertoires in COVID-19. Germline V gene lookup returns CDR1 LGHDT and CDR2 YNNKEL (reference sequence). V lost 0 bases and J lost 1, with 7 bases in between. The CDR3 consists of 15 residues. This clone came up many times. The sample holds other DNA sequences that translate to the same CDR3. TCRdb keeps only in-frame clones here, not all; method: immunoSEQ multiplex PCR. The sample has approximately 440,000 clones; 70% to 90% are singletons. The origin of this receptor is a woman aged 50 to 60 with COVID-19, enrolled during active disease. The sample taken for sequencing was peripheral blood. The chain recombines TRBV3-1 (or the pseudogene TRBV3-2) with TRBJ1-5; D call uncertain. The CDR3 loop is CASSQDPGSNQPQHF. The CDR3, as DNA: TGTGCCAGCAGCCAAGATCCGGGAAGCAATCAGCCCCAGCATTTT.